The 29 T cell receptor beta chains below were found in one sample sequenced in a study of blood T cells in healthy people across ages. Sample-barcoded 5' priming and a J-beta primer mix drove a second PCR of about 7 to 11 cycles. MiXCR, applied by TCRdb to the 5' RACE reads, yields one record per CDR3 protein. Of nearly 1 million distinct CDR3 sequences in the sample, around 54% are singletons; the top ten hold about a fifth. Sequenced material: blood. These receptor sequences come from a woman aged 55-69 years in good health.

This sequence joins TRBV4-1 and TRBJ2-3; 9 bases line up with TRBD2. Germline-derived CDR1 and CDR2 are MGHRA and YSYEKL. The length of the CDR3 is 15 residues. With 2 bases clipped from V and 2 bases from J, the junction kept 2 bases outside the gene matches. This CDR3 reads CASSQRLAVTDTQYF. For the CDR3, the DNA is TGCGCCAGCAGCCAAAGACTAGCGGTCACAGATACGCAGTATTTT.

The chain links TRBV20-1 to TRBJ1-1, with D possibly matching TRBD1 (5 bases). The germline gives CDR1 DFQATT, CDR2 SNEGSKA (reference sequence). The CDR3 contains 13 residues. The V end lost 4 bases, the J end lost 4 bases, and 13 bases lay between the germline ends. CDR3 loop: CSAKDLRGTEAFF. For the CDR3, the DNA is TGCAGTGCTAAGGACCTGAGGGGCACTGAAGCTTTCTTT.

The rearrangement uses TRBV11-2 and TRBJ1-4; D gene unclear. Per germline, CDR1 SGHAT and CDR2 FQNNGV. V was pared by 0 bases and J by 6 bases, with 11 bases between. This CDR3 is 15 amino acids long. Here the CDR3 DNA reads TGTGCCAGCAGCTTAGATCGTGGGTCATATGAAAAACTGTTTTTT. The encoded protein is CASSLDRGSYEKLFF.

This chain uses TRBV10-3 with TRBJ2-7; maybe TRBD1 (6 bases). There are 15 residues in the CDR3. Germline V gene lookup returns CDR1 ENHRY and CDR2 SYGVKD. Trimming took off 0 bases at V and 2 bases at J, with 11 bases between the two ends. DNA of the CDR3: TGTGCCATCAGTGAGTCTGGCAGGGGTGCCTACGAGCAGTACTTC. Its translation: CAISESGRGAYEQYF.

This clonotype was observed a handful of times. The chain is built from TRBV28 and TRBJ2-7, with D perhaps given as TRBD1 or TRBD2 (5 bases each). Germline V CDR1 and CDR2: MDHEN, SYDVKM. The V end was cut by 7 bases, the J end by 1 base, with 14 bases between. The CDR3 consists of 14 residues. The DNA for the CDR3 is TGTGCCAGCACGGGAAGACAGAGATCCTACGAGCAGTACTTC. Amino acids: CASTGRQRSYEQYF.

The chain uses TRBV12-3 or TRBV12-4 and TRBJ2-3, with D uncertain. The CDR3 runs to 14 residues. V was shortened by 3 bases and J by 6 bases, with 13 bases between the two germline ends. The CDR3 nucleotides are TGTGCCAGCAGTTTTATAGTGAAGGTGGATACGCAGTATTTT. Its translation is CASSFIVKVDTQYF.

In its sample, this clonotype was seen a few times. This chain links TRBV20-1 with TRBJ2-1; TRBD2 agrees at 7 bases. CDR1 is DFQATT, CDR2 SNEGSKA, per germline (reference sequence). Germline trimming cut 0 bases from V and 9 bases from J; bases unmatched to any gene: 8. The CDR3 extends over 14 amino acids. The CDR3 sequence: CSARDHGGRVEQFF. The CDR3 DNA reads as TGCAGTGCTAGAGATCACGGAGGGAGGGTTGAGCAGTTCTTC.

The chain uses TRBV4-1 and TRBJ2-7; D not certain. V lost 3 bases to trimming and J lost 3 bases, with 18 bases between them. The CDR3 runs 16 residues. Looked up from germline, CDR1 is MGHRA and CDR2 is YSYEKL. The CDR3 protein is CASSQPRSTRGYEQYF. The CDR3 bases are TGCGCCAGCAGCCAGCCCCGGTCCACGAGAGGCTACGAGCAGTACTTC.

The chain uses TRBV24-1 and TRBJ2-1, with 12 bases fitting TRBD2. The CDR3 is 15 amino acids. Germline values: CDR1 KGHDR, CDR2 SFDVKD. With V trimmed by 3 bases and J by 8 bases, 4 bases remained unmatched. The CDR3 nucleotides are TGTGCCACCAGTGATGCTAGCGGGAGGGCCCATGAGCAGTTCTTC. It codes for CATSDASGRAHEQFF.

The chain combines TRBV29-1 with TRBJ1-4; D possibly corresponds to TRBD1 (5 bases). From germline, CDR1 is SQVTM and CDR2 ANQGSEA. V gave up 4 bases and J gave up 1 base, with 10 bases separating them. This CDR3 has 14 amino acids. CDR3: CSVGGQGTNEKLFF. CDR3 nucleotides: TGCAGCGTTGGTGGGCAGGGAACTAATGAAAAACTGTTTTTT.

This chain joins TRBV6-2 or TRBV6-3 and TRBJ2-7, with D maybe TRBD1 (6 bases). Germline CDR1 reads MNHEY; CDR2 reads SVGEGT. V lost 8 bases and J lost 6, with 17 bases in between. This CDR3 region has 13 residues. CDR3 sequence (DNA): TGTGCCAGCCGCTTAATGGGGACACGCGAGCAGTACTTC. The encoded protein is CASRLMGTREQYF.

The chain is built from TRBV28 and TRBJ2-6; 8 positions agree with TRBD1. The germline V gene encodes CDR1 MDHEN and CDR2 SYDVKM. The CDR3 spans 16 residues. J gave up 2 bases and V 6 bases, and 6 bases lay outside the gene matches. In DNA, the CDR3 is TGTGCCAGCAGCCTCGACAGGGGAGCTGGGGCCAACGTCCTGACTTTC. This sequence encodes CASSLDRGAGANVLTF.

To note about this clonotype: One end of the junction varies from germline; a read error may be responsible. This chain links TRBV20-1 with TRBJ2-4, with D possibly being TRBD1 (6 bases). Near its end, the DNA agrees better with TRBJ2-5, so the J call may be wrong. Germline lookup yields CDR1 DFQATT and CDR2 SNEGSKA (reference sequence). The CDR3 loop spans 14 amino acids. The CDR3 coding sequence is TGCAGTGCCAGAGATAGGGGGTTAGGGGAGACCCAGTACTTC. Its translation: CSARDRGLGETQYF.

This sequence joins TRBV10-2 and TRBJ1-1; D gene uncertain. The CDR3 has 12 residues. Germline V gives CDR1 WSHSY, CDR2 SAAADI. V was shortened by 4 bases and J by 7 bases, with 10 bases between the two germline ends. The CDR3 DNA follows: TGCGCCAGCAGTGTTAGGAGTGATGAAGCTTTCTTT. Amino acid sequence: CASSVRSDEAFF.

The chain links TRBV7-2 to TRBJ2-3; no clear D gene. Germline V lookup: CDR1 SGHTA, CDR2 FQGNSA. The germline V and J ends were trimmed by 0 bases and 4 bases, with 5 bases remaining between them. This CDR3 region has 13 residues. CDR3 sequence reads: CASSLALADTQYF. The CDR3 DNA sequence: TGTGCCAGCAGCTTAGCTTTGGCAGATACGCAGTATTTT.

V and J are TRBV4-1 and TRBJ2-6; D gene unclear. V lost 4 bases, J lost 2 bases, and 15 bases lay in between. Per the germline V gene, CDR1 is MGHRA and CDR2 is YSYEKL. The CDR3 spans 17 residues. For the CDR3, the DNA is TGCGCCAGCAGCCCAATTAAGATGGGTACTGGGGCCAACGTCCTGACTTTC. The encoded protein is CASSPIKMGTGANVLTF.

The J gene is TRBJ2-5, the V gene TRBV12-3 or TRBV12-4, with a weak D call TRBD2 (6 bases). V was shortened by 6 bases and J by 5 bases, with 16 bases between the two germline ends. CDR3 size: 14 residues. The CDR3 DNA reads as TGTGCCAGCAGCCAACGGGGGTCAGGGGAGACCCAGTACTTC. Protein: CASSQRGSGETQYF.

The CDR3 spells CASSPEGSRPQHF. The CDR3 coding sequence is TGTGCCTCCTCTCCCGAGGGGTCGCGGCCCCAGCATTTT. The chain combines TRBV7-9 with TRBJ1-5; D is perhaps TRBD1 (5 bases). The V and J ends lost 11 bases and 9 bases respectively, with 20 bases between them. Germline loops: CDR1 SEHNR, CDR2 FQNEAQ (reference sequence). The CDR3 runs to 13 residues.

The rearrangement joins TRBV3-1 to TRBJ2-2, with D possibly called TRBD1 or TRBD2 (5 bases each). Deletions cut 2 bases from V and 1 base from J, with 11 bases between. The CDR3 sequence is 16 residues long. Germline CDR1 is LGHDT and CDR2 is YNNKEL (reference sequence). CDR3 DNA sequence: TGTGCCAGCAGCCAACCCGGGACCCTGAACACCGGGGAGCTGTTTTTT. This translates into CASSQPGTLNTGELFF.

This clonotype was recorded a few times. The V gene is TRBV5-1, the J gene TRBJ1-4; D remains ambiguous. This CDR3 region has 14 residues. From germline, CDR1 is SGHRS and CDR2 YFSETQ. V was cut by 0 bases and J by 7 bases, with 10 bases left in between. The CDR3 coding sequence is TGCGCCAGCAGCTTGGCCGGGAGAAGTGAAAAACTGTTTTTT. As protein: CASSLAGRSEKLFF. Looking up the rest from reference TRBV5-1 and TRBJ1-4 gives the full variable domain: KAGVTQTPRYLIKTRGQQVTLSCSPISGHRSVSWYQQTPGQGLQFLFEYFSETQRNKGNFPGRFSGRQFSNSRSEMNVSTLELGDSALYLCASSLAGRSEKLFFGSGTQLSVL.

The chain employs TRBV7-9 and TRBJ2-1, with 9 bases identical to TRBD1. V was clipped by 5 bases and J by 5 bases; unmatched bases: 16. The CDR3 runs to 18 residues. Germline assignment: CDR1 SEHNR and CDR2 FQNEAQ (reference sequence). CDR3 sequence (DNA): TGTGCCAGCAGCAAAGCGTCAGTCCGGGACAGGGCGAACAATGAGCAGTTCTTC. Translating gives CASSKASVRDRANNEQFF. Combining the CDR3 with reference TRBV7-9 and TRBJ2-1 gives the whole variable domain DTGVSQNPRHKITKRGQNVTFRCDPISEHNRLYWYRQTLGQGPEFLTYFQNEAQLEKSRLLSDRFSAERPKGSFSTLEIQRTEQGDSAMYLCASSKASVRDRANNEQFFGPGTRLTVL.

This sequence joins TRBV4-1 and TRBJ2-1; no definite D call. CDR3 length: 12 residues. The V and J ends lost 3 bases and 8 bases respectively, with 8 bases between them. In germline, CDR1 is MGHRA, CDR2 YSYEKL. The CDR3 loop is CASSHILDEQFF. CDR3 coding DNA: TGCGCCAGCAGCCACATCCTTGATGAGCAGTTCTTC.

In this sample, this clonotype turned up once. The chain uses TRBV18 and TRBJ2-7; 7 bases match TRBD2. This CDR3 region has 17 residues. Trimming took 3 bases from V and 3 from J; bases not matched to a gene: 14. Germline lookup yields CDR1 KGHSH and CDR2 LQKENI. The CDR3 DNA follows: TGTGCCAGCTCACCCCGTTCTAGCGGAGCCAGCTTCTACGAGCAGTACTTC. This gives the protein CASSPRSSGASFYEQYF.

This clonotype was observed a handful of times. The chain employs TRBV6-2 or TRBV6-3 and TRBJ2-1, with TRBD2 identical over 7 bases. This CDR3 has 13 amino acids. Germline-derived CDR1 and CDR2 are MNHEY and SVGEGT. Losses at the gene ends were 4 bases for V and 4 bases for J; bases not matched to a gene: 1. In DNA, the CDR3 is TGTGCCAGCAGTTCGCGGGGGTACAATGAGCAGTTCTTC. Amino acid sequence: CASSSRGYNEQFF.

This clonotype was detected only a few times. The chain combines TRBV5-1 with TRBJ2-7; no reliable D call. Germline V gives CDR1 SGHRS, CDR2 YFSETQ. Trimming removed 0 bases from V and 2 bases from J, with 12 bases in between. The CDR3 has 15 amino acids. CDR3 residues: CASSLDVPSTYEQYF. CDR3 in DNA: TGCGCCAGCAGCTTGGACGTCCCGTCTACCTACGAGCAGTACTTC.

J is TRBJ2-1 and V is TRBV6-5; D gene ambiguous. The V end was cut by 2 bases, the J end by 0 bases, with 14 bases between. From germline, CDR1 is MNHEY and CDR2 SVGAGI. CDR3 length: 17 amino acids. In DNA form, the CDR3 reads TGTGCCAGCAGTTACCGGCCTTTTCGGAGCTCCTACAATGAGCAGTTCTTC. Its protein product is CASSYRPFRSSYNEQFF.

This sequence joins TRBV20-1 and TRBJ2-1, with D maybe TRBD1 (6 bases). From germline, CDR1 is DFQATT and CDR2 SNEGSKA (reference sequence). V lost 5 bases and J lost 10, with 15 bases in between. CDR3 length equals 12 residues. CDR3: CSASDRTYEQFF. For the CDR3, the DNA is TGCAGTGCTTCCGACAGGACCTACGAGCAGTTCTTC.

This clonotype has just a few counts. The chain is built from TRBV6-5 and TRBJ2-7, with TRBD1 identical over 10 bases. With V trimmed by 6 bases and J by 6 bases, 8 bases remained unmatched. This CDR3 comprises 14 residues. Per the germline V gene, CDR1 is MNHEY and CDR2 is SVGAGI. The chain's CDR3 is CASRNRDRGGEQYF. In DNA form, the CDR3 reads TGTGCCAGCAGAAACCGGGACAGGGGTGGCGAGCAGTACTTC.

The chain joins TRBV2 to TRBJ2-7, with 7 positions matching TRBD2. CDR3 length equals 15 residues. V trimming: 6 bases; J trimming: 2 bases; junction bases outside the gene matches: 10. Germline V gives CDR1 SNHLY, CDR2 FYNNEI. Here the CDR3 reads CASSSPGRGAYEQYF. CDR3 DNA sequence: TGTGCCAGCAGCAGTCCGGGACGGGGGGCCTACGAGCAGTACTTC.